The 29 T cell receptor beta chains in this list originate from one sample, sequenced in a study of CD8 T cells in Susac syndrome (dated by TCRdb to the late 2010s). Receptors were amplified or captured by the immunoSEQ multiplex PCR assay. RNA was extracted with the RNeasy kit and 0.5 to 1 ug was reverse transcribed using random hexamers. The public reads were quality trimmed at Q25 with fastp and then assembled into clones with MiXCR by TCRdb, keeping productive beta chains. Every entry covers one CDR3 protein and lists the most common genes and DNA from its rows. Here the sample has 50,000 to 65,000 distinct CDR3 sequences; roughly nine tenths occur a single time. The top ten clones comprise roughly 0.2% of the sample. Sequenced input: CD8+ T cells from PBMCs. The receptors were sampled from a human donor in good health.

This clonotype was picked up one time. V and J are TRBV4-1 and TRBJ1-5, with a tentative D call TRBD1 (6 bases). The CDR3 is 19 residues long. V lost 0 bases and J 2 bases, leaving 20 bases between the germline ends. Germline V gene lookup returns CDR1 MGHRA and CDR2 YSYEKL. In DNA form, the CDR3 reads TGCGCCAGCAGCCAAGACCACCAAACGACAGGAAGAGGCAATCAGCCCCAGCATTTT. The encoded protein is CASSQDHQTTGRGNQPQHF.

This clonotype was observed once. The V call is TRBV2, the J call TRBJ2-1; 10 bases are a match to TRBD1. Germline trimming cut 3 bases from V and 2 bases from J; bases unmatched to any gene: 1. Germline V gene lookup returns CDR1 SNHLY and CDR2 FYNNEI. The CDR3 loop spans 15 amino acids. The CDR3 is CASSEGQGPYNEQFF. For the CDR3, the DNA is TGTGCCAGCAGTGAGGGACAGGGGCCCTACAATGAGCAGTTCTTC.

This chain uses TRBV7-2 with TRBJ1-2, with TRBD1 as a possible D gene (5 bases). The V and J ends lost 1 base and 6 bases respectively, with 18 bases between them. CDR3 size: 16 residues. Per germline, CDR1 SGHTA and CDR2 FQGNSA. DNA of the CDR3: TGTGCCAGCAGCTTAGTACCAGTCTCGAGCAGGGATGGCTACACCTTC. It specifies CASSLVPVSSRDGYTF. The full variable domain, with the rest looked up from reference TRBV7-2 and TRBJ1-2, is GAGVSQSPSNKVTEKGKDVELRCDPISGHTALYWYRQSLGQGLEFLIYFQGNSAPDKSGLPSDRFSAERTGGSVSTLTIQRTQQEDSAVYLCASSLVPVSSRDGYTFGSGTRLTVV.

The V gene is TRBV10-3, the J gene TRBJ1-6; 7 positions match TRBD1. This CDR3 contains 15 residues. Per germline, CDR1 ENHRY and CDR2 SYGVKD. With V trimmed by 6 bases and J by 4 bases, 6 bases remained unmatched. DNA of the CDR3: TGTGCCATCAGCGCTGGACAGGAGTATAATTCACCCCTCCACTTT. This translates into CAISAGQEYNSPLHF.

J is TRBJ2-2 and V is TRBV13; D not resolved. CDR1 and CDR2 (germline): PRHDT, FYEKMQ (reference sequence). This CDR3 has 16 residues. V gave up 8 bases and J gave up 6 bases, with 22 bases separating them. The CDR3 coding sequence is TGTGCCAGCGGCCCATCGGGCCCCAATGGGGCCGGGGAGCTGTTTTTT. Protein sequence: CASGPSGPNGAGELFF.

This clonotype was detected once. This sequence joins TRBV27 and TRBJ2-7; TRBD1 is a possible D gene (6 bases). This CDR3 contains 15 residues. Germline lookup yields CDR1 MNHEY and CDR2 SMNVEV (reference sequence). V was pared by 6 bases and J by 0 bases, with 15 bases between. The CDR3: CASRSTGWASYEQYF. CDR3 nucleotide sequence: TGTGCCAGCAGGTCAACAGGGTGGGCCTCCTACGAGCAGTACTTC.

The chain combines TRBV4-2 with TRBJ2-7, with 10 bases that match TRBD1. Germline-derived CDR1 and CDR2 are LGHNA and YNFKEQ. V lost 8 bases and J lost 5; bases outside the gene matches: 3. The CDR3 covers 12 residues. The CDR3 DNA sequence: TGTGCCAGCCGGGACAGGGGCAACGAGCAGTACTTC. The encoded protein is CASRDRGNEQYF.

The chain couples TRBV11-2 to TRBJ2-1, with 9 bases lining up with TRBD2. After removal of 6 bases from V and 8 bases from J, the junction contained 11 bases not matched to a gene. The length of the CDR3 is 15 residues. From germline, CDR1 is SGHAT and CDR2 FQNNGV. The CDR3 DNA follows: TGTGCCAGCAGGCAACCGGGACTAGCACCCGATGAGCAGTTCTTC. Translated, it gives CASRQPGLAPDEQFF.

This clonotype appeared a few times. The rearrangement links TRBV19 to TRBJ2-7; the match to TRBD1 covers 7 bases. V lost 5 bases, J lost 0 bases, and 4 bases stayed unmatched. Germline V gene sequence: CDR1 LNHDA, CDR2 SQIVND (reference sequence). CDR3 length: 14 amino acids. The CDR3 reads CASSVTGVSYEQYF. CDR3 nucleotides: TGTGCCAGTAGTGTCACAGGGGTCTCCTACGAGCAGTACTTC. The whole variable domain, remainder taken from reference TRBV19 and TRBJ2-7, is DGGITQSPKYLFRKEGQNVTLSCEQNLNHDAMYWYRQDPGQGLRLIYYSQIVNDFQKGDIAEGYSVSREKKESFPLTVTSAQKNPTAFYLCASSVTGVSYEQYFGPGTRLTVT.

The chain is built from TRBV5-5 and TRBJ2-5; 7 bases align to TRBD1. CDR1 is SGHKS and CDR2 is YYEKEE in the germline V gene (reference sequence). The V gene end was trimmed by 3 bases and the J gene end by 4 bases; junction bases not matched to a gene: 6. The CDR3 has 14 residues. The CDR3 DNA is TGTGCCAGCAGCTCGACAGGGTCGGTAGAGACCCAGTACTTC. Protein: CASSSTGSVETQYF.

The CDR3 reads CASSQALDSYSGANVLTF. CDR3 bases: TGTGCCAGCAGCCAAGCCCTGGACAGTTACTCTGGGGCCAACGTCCTGACTTTC. This rearrangement joins TRBV13 to TRBJ2-6, with D maybe TRBD1 (6 bases). The CDR3 extends over 18 amino acids. Germline V lookup: CDR1 PRHDT, CDR2 FYEKMQ (reference sequence). V was trimmed by 5 bases and J by 0 bases, leaving 17 bases between them.

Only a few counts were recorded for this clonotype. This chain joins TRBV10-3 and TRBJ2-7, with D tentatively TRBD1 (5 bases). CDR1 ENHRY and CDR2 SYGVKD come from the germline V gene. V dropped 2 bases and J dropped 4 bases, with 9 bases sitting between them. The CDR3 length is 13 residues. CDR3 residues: CAISETDSYEQYF. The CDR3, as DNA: TGTGCCATCAGTGAGACTGACAGTTACGAGCAGTACTTC.

The CDR3 sequence is CASRRQGFAEQFF. CDR3 DNA: TGTGCCAGCAGACGACAGGGGTTTGCTGAGCAGTTCTTC. This chain connects TRBV7-2 to TRBJ2-1, with 8 bases lining up with TRBD1. The CDR3 runs to 13 residues. CDR1 is SGHTA, CDR2 FQGNSA, per germline. V gave up 6 bases and J gave up 9 bases; unmatched junction bases: 7.

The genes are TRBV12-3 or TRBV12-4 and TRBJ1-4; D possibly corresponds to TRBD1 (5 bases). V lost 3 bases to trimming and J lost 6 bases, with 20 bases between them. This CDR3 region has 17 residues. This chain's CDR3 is CASSFDLPGPGDEKLFF. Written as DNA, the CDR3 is TGTGCCAGCAGTTTCGACCTTCCGGGCCCGGGGGATGAAAAACTGTTTTTT.

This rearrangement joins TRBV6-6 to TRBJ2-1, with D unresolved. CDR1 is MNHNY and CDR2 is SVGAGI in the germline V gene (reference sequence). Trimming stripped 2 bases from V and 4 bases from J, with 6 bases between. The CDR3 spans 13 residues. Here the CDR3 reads CASSYRSYNEQFF. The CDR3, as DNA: TGTGCCAGCAGTTACCGAAGTTACAATGAGCAGTTCTTC.

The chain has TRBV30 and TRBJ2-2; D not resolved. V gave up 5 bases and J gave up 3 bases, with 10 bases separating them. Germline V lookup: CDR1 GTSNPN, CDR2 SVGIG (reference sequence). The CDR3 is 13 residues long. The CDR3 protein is CAWGPLYTGELFF. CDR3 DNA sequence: TGTGCCTGGGGCCCCCTATACACCGGGGAGCTGTTTTTT. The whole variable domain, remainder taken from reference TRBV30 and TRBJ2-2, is SQTIHQWPATLVQPVGSPLSLECTVEGTSNPNLYWYRQAAGRGLQLLFYSVGIGQISSEVPQNLSASRPQDRQFILSSKKLLLSDSGFYLCAWGPLYTGELFFGEGSRLTVL.

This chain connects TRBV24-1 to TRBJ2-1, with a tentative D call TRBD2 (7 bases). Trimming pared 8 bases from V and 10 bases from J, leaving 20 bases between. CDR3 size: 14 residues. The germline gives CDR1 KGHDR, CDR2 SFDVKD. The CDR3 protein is CATTGGGPQGEQFF. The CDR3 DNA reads TGTGCCACCACTGGCGGGGGCCCTCAAGGGGAGCAGTTCTTC.

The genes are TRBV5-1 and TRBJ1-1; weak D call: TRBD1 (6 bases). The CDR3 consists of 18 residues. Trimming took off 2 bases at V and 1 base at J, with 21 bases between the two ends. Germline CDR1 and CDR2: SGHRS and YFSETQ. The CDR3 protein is CASSFSQTDRRENTEAFF. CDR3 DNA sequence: TGCGCCAGCAGCTTCTCCCAAACAGACAGGAGGGAGAACACTGAAGCTTTCTTT.

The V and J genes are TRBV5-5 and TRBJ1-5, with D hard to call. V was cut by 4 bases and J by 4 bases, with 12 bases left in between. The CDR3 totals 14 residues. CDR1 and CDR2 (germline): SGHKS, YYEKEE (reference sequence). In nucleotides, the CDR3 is TGTGCCAGCAGCCCACGAGGACCTAATCAGCCCCAGCATTTT. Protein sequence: CASSPRGPNQPQHF.

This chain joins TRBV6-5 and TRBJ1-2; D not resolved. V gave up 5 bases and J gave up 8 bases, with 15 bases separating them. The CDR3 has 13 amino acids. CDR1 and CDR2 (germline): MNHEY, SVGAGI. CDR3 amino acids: CASSPASTRGYTF. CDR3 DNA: TGTGCCAGCAGTCCCGCTTCAACTCGGGGCTACACCTTC.

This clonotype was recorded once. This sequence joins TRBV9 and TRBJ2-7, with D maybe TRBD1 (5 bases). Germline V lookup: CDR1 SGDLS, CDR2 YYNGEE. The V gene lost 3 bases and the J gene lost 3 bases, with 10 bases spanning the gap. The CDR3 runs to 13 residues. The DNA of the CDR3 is TGTGCCAGCAGCGGAGACAGCTACTACGAGCAGTACTTC. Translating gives CASSGDSYYEQYF.

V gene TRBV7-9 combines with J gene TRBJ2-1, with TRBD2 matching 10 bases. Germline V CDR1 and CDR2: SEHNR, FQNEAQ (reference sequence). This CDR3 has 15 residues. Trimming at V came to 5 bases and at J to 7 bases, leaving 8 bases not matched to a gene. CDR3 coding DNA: TGTGCCAGCAGCCGGAGCGGGGGGGCCGCTAATGAGCAGTTCTTC. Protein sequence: CASSRSGGAANEQFF.

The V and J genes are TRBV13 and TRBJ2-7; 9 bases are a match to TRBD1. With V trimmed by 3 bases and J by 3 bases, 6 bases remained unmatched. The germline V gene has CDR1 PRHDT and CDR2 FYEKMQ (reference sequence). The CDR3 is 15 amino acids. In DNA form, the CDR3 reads TGTGCCAGCAGCTTTTCGGGGACAGGGTTCTACGAGCAGTACTTC. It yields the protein CASSFSGTGFYEQYF.

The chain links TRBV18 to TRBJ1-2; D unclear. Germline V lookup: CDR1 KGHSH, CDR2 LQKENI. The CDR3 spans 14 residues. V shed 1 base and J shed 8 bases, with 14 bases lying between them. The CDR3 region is CASSPRVFTGGYTF. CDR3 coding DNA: TGTGCCAGCTCACCACGTGTTTTCACCGGCGGCTACACCTTC. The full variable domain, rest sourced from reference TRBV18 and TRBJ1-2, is NAGVMQNPRHLVRRRGQEARLRCSPMKGHSHVYWYRQLPEEGLKFMVYLQKENIIDESGMPKERFSAEFPKEGPSILRIQQVVRGDSAAYFCASSPRVFTGGYTFGSGTRLTVV.

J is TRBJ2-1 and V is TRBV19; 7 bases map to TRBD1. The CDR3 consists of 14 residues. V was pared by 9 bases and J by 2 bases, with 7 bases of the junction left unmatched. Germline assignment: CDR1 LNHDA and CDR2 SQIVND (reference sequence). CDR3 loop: CASSVQGAYNEQFF. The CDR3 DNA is TGTGCCAGCTCCGTGCAGGGGGCCTACAATGAGCAGTTCTTC.

The CDR3 DNA sequence: TGCGCCAGCAGCCAAGGGGGGGATTCACCCCTCCACTTT. It translates to CASSQGGDSPLHF. V is TRBV4-1 and J is TRBJ1-6, with D maybe TRBD1 (5 bases). The CDR3 extends over 13 amino acids. Germline CDR1 MGHRA, CDR2 YSYEKL. V dropped 1 base and J dropped 8 bases, with 6 bases sitting between them.

Written as DNA, the CDR3 is TGTGCCACCCTAACACCGGGACAGGGGGCGAGGGGCTACACCTTC. This translates into CATLTPGQGARGYTF. The V and J genes are TRBV10-3 and TRBJ1-2; 12 bases are a match to TRBD1. The germline V gene encodes CDR1 ENHRY and CDR2 SYGVKD. There are 15 residues in the CDR3. Trimming cost V 10 bases and J 8 bases; bases outside gene matches: 14.

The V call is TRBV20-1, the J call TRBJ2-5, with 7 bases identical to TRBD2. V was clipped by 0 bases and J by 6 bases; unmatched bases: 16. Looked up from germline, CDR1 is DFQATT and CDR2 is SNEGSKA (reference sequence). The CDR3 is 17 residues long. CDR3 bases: TGCAGTGCTAGAGATAGGGCGAGCGGGGACCCTCGAAAGACCCAGTACTTC. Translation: CSARDRASGDPRKTQYF.

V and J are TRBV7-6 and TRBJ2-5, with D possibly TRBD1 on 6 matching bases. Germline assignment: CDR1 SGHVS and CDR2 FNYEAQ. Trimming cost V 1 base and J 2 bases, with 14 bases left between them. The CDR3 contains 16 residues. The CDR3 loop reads CASSLEQGFKQETQYF. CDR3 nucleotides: TGTGCCAGCAGCTTAGAGCAGGGGTTCAAGCAAGAGACCCAGTACTTC.